This TCR beta chain derives from a study of blood T cell repertoires in COVID-19. Study-wide context: Sources were T cells, B-cell-depleted T cells, or PBMCs; the material itself was cDNA or gDNA.

The authors' processing: For nucleated cells, counts were estimated from reference gene primer amplification. Some clones are missing from TCRdb's copy, which holds only in-frame ones; the method was immunoSEQ multiplex PCR. From that table come the V and J calls and clone size; the DNA was used to work out D and trimming. The sample lists 95,000 to 100,000 clones; roughly nine tenths were seen once. This CDR3 spans 16 amino acids. The germline gives CDR1 SGHRS, CDR2 YFSETQ. V lost 3 bases and J 2 bases, leaving 16 bases between the germline ends. This receptor was obtained from a man aged 50-59 years with acute or convalescent COVID-19. V gene TRBV5-1 combines with J gene TRBJ2-3, with D possibly TRBD1 on 6 matching bases. The sequenced sample was peripheral blood. CDR3 residues: CASSSGTGMNTDTQYF. CDR3 nucleotide sequence: TGCGCCAGCAGCTCGGGAACAGGGATGAACACAGATACGCAGTATTTT.